This T cell receptor beta chain was documented in a study of T cell responses to AZD1222 COVID-19 vaccine. Whole-study findings and limits: Receipt of two AZD1222 doses was followed by a rise in Spike-specific TCR breadth and depth. Spike as a whole was targeted by vaccine-associated CD4 TCRs, dominant at 160-218 and 743-854.

As to this clone: Its cognate antigen is unknown.

This table comes from immunoSEQ multiplex PCR, and its TCRdb copy is limited to in-frame clones, with some not included. The repertoire holds about 140,000 clones, roughly 92% seen once, with around 1.8% in the top ten. CDR1 MNHEY and CDR2 SVGEGT come from the germline V gene. CDR3 length equals 18 residues. Trimming took off 0 bases at V and 0 bases at J, with 14 bases between the two ends. This specimen was peripheral blood, taken on day 0 of AZD1222 vaccination. The gene calls are TRBV6-2 or TRBV6-3 and TRBJ1-4; D ambiguous. This receptor was taken from an adult in good health. The CDR3 sequence is CASSYSRWSHATNEKLFF. CDR3 bases: TGTGCCAGCAGTTACTCGAGGTGGAGCCATGCAACTAATGAAAAACTGTTTTTT.